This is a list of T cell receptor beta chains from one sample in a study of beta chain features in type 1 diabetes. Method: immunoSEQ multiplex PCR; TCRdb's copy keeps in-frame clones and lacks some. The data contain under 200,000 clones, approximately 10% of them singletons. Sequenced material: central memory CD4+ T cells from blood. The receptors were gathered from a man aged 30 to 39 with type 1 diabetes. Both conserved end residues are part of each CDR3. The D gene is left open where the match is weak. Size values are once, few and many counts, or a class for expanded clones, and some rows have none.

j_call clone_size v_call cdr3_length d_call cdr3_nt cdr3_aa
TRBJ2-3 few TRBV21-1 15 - TGTGCCAGCAGCAATTCGCCAGGTGACACAGATACGCAGTATTTT CASSNSPGDTDTQYF
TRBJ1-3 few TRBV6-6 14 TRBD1 TGTGCCAGCAGTTCGACAGGGGGGGGAAACACCATATATTTT CASSSTGGGNTIYF
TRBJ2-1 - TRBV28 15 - TGTGCCAGCGGCCTGCCAGGGTACCGTAACAATGAGCAGTTCTTC CASGLPGYRNNEQFF
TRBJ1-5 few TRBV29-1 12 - TGCAGCATCGGGGGTAGCAATCAGCCCCAGCATTTT CSIGGSNQPQHF
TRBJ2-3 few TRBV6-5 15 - TGTGCCAGCAGTTACTCGGGGCTCCGCACAGATACGCAGTATTTT CASSYSGLRTDTQYF
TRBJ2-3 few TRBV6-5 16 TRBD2 TGTGCCAGCAGTTACGGGTCTAGCGGGCGCACAGATACGCAGTATTTT CASSYGSSGRTDTQYF
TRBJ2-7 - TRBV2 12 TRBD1 TGTGCCAGCAGTGGACAGGGGAGAGAGCAGTACTTC CASSGQGREQYF
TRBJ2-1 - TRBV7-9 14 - TGTGCCAGCAGCTCGGAGATGTTTTACAATGAGCAGTTCTTC CASSSEMFYNEQFF
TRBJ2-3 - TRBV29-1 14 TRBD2 TGCAGCGTTGTTGGCGGGAGGAGGGTAGATACGCAGTATTTT CSVVGGRRVDTQYF
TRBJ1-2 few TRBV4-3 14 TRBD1 TGCGCCAGCAGCCAGAGGACAGGCAACTATGGCTACACCTTC CASSQRTGNYGYTF